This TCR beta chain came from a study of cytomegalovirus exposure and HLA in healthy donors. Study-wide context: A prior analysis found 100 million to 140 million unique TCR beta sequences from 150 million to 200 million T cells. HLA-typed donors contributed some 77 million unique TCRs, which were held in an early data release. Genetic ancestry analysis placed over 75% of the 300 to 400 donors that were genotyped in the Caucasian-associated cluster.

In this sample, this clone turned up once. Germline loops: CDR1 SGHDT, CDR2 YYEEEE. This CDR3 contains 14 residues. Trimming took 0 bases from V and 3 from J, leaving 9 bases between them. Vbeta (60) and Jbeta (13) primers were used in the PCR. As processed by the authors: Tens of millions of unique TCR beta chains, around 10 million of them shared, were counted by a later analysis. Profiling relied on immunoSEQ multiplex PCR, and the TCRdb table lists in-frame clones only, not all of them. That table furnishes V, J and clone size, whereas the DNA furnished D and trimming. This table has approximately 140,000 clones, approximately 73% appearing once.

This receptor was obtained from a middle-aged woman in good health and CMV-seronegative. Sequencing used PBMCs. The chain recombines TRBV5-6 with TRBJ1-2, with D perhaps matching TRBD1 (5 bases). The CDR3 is CASSLAGEDYGYTF. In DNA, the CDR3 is TGTGCCAGCAGCTTGGCGGGGGAAGACTATGGCTACACCTTC. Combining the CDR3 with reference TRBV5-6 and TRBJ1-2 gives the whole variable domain DAGVTQSPTHLIKTRGQQVTLRCSPKSGHDTVSWYQQALGQGPQFIFQYYEEEERQRGNFPDRFSGHQFPNYSSELNVNALLLGDSALYLCASSLAGEDYGYTFGSGTRLTVV.